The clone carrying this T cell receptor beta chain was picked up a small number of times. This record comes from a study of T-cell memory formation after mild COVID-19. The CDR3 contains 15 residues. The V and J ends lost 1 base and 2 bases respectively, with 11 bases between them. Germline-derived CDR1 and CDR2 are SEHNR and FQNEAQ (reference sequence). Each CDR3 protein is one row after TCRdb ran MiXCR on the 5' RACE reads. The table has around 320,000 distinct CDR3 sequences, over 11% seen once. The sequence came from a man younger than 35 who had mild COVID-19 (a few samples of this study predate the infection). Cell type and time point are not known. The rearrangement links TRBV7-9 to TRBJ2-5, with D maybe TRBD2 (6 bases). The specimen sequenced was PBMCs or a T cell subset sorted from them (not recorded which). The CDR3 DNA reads TGTGCCAGCAGCTTAGGAAGTAGCGGTCAAGAGACCCAGTACTTC. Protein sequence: CASSLGSSGQETQYF.